The clone carrying this T cell receptor beta chain was recorded a few times. Its target is unknown. This CDR3 contains 14 residues. The germline V and J ends were trimmed by 2 bases and 3 bases, with 11 bases remaining between them. In germline, CDR1 is KGHSH, CDR2 LQKENI. The data stem from a study of cytomegalovirus exposure and HLA in healthy donors. The study, taken as a whole, reports: 150 to 200 TCR beta chains were listed as cytomegalovirus-associated.

Profiled with immunoSEQ multiplex PCR; TCRdb holds only in-frame clones, not every one. The data hold some 200,000 clones, with about 80% observed a single time. The sequencing sample was made of PBMCs. The chain has TRBV18 and TRBJ2-7, with no clear D. The clonotype was recovered from a woman aged 18-29 years in good health and CMV-seropositive. The CDR3 DNA is TGTGCCAGCTCACCAGGTGCCCCCTACTACGAGCAGTACTTC. As protein: CASSPGAPYYEQYF.